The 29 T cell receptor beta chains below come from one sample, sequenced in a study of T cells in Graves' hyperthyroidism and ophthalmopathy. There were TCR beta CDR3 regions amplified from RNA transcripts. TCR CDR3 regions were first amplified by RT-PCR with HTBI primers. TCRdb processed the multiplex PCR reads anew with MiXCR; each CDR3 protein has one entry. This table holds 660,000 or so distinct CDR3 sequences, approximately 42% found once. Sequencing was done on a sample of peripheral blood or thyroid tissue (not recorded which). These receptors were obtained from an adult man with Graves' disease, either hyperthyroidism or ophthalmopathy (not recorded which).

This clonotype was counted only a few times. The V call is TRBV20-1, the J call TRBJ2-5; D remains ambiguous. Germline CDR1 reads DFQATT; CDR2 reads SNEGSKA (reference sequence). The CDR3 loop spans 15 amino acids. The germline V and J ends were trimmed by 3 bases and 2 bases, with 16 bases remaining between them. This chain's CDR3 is CSASEPWKDQETQYF. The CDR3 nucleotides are TGCAGTGCTAGCGAACCCTGGAAAGATCAAGAGACCCAGTACTTC.

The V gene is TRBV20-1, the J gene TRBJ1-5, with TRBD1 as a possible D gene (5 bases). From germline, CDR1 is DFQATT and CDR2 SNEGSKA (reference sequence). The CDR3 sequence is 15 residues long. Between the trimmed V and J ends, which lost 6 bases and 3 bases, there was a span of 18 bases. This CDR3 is CSADPGGGDNQPQHF. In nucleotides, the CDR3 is TGCAGTGCCGACCCCGGTGGGGGAGACAATCAGCCCCAGCATTTT.

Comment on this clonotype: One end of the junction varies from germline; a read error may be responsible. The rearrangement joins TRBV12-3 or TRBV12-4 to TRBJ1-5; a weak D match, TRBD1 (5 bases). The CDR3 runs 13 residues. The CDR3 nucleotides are TGTGCCAGCAGCAGGGAGGGGAATCAGACCCAGCATTTT. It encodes CASSREGNQTQHF.

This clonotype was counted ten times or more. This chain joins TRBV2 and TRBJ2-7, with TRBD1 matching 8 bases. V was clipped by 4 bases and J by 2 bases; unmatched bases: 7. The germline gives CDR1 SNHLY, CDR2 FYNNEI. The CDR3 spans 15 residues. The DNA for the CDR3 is TGTGCCAGCAGTGTCCCCGGGACAGGAACCTACGAGCAGTACTTC. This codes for CASSVPGTGTYEQYF.

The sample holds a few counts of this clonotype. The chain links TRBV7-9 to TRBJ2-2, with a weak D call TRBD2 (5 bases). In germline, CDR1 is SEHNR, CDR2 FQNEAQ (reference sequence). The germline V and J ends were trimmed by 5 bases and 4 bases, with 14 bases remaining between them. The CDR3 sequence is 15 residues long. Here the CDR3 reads CASSPQAGVTGELFF. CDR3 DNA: TGTGCCAGCAGCCCCCAGGCCGGGGTCACCGGGGAGCTGTTTTTT.

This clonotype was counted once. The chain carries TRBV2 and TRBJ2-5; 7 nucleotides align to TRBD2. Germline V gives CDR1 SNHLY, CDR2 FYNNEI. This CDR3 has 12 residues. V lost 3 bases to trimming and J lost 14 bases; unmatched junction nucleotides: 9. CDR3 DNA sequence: TGTGCCAGCAGTGAGCCAGCGGGAATGAGATACTTC. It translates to CASSEPAGMRYF.

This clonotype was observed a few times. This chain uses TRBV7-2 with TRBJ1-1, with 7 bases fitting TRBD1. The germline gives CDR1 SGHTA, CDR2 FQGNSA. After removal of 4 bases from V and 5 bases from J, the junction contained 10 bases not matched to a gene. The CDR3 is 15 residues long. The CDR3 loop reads CASSYFQGGRTEAFF. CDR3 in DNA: TGTGCCAGCAGCTACTTCCAGGGGGGGAGGACTGAAGCTTTCTTT.

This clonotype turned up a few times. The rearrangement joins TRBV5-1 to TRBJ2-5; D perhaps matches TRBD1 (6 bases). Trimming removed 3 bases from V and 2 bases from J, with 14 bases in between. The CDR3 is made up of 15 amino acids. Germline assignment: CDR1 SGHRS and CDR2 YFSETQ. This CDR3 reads CASSSSVGQQETQYF. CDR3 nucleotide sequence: TGCGCCAGCAGCTCCAGTGTGGGACAACAAGAGACCCAGTACTTC.

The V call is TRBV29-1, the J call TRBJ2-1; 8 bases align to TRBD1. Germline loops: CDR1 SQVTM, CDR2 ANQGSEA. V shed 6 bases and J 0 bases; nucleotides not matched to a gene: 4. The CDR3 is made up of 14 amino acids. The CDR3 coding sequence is TGCAGCGTGAACAGGGGGAGCTCCTACAATGAGCAGTTCTTC. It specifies CSVNRGSSYNEQFF.

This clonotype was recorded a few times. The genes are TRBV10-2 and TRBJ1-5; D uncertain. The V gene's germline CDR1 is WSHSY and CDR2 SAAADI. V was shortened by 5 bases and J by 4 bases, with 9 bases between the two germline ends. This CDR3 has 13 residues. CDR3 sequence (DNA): TGCGCCAGCAGTAATCTAGATAATCAGCCCCAGCATTTT. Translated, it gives CASSNLDNQPQHF.

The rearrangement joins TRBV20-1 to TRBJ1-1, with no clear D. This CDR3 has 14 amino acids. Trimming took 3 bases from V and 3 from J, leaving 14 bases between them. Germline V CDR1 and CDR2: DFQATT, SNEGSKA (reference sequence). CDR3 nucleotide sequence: TGCAGTGCTAGGGCCGCAACCTCTTACACTGAAGCTTTCTTT. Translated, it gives CSARAATSYTEAFF.

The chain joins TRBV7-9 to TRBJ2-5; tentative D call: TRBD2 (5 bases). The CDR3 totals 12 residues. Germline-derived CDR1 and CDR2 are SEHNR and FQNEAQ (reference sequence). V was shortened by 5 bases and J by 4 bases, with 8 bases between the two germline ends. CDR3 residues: CASSREGETQYF. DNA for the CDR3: TGTGCCAGCAGCCGGGAAGGAGAGACCCAGTACTTC.

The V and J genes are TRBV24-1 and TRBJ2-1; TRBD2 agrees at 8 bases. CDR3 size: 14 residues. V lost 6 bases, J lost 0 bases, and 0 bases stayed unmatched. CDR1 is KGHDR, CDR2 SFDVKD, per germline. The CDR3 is CATSRGGSYNEQFF. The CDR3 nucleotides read TGTGCCACCAGTCGGGGGGGCTCCTACAATGAGCAGTTCTTC.

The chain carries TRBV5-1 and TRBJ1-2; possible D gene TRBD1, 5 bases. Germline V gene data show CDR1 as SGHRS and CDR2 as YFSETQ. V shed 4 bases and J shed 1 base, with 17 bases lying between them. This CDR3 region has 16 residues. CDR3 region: CASSQPGRGLNYGYTF. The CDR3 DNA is TGCGCCAGCAGCCAGCCCGGGAGGGGCCTTAACTATGGCTACACCTTC.

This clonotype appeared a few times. CDR3 nucleotide sequence: TGTGCCAGCAGCCCCTTAGCGGTACATAGAGCGGGGGCCAACGTCCTGACTTTC. Translation gives CASSPLAVHRAGANVLTF. The chain joins TRBV7-9 to TRBJ2-6; D possibly corresponds to TRBD2 (6 bases). Germline CDR1 reads SEHNR; CDR2 reads FQNEAQ (reference sequence). Trimming took 5 bases from V and 4 from J, leaving 21 bases between them. The CDR3 is 18 residues long. Supplemented by reference TRBV7-9 and TRBJ2-6, the full variable domain reads DTGVSQNPRHKITKRGQNVTFRCDPISEHNRLYWYRQTLGQGPEFLTYFQNEAQLEKSRLLSDRFSAERPKGSFSTLEIQRTEQGDSAMYLCASSPLAVHRAGANVLTFGAGSRLTVL.

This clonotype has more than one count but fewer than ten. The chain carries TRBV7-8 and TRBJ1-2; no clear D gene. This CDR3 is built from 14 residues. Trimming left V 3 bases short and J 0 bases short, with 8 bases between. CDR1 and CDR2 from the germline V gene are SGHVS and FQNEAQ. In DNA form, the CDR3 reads TGTGCCAGCAGCTTTGGAGAGTCTAACTATGGCTACACCTTC. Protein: CASSFGESNYGYTF.

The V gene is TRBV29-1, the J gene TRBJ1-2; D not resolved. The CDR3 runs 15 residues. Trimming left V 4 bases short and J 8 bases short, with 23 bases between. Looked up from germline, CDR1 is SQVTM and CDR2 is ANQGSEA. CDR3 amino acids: CSVAPLSPTPTGYTF. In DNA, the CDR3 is TGCAGCGTTGCCCCGCTGAGCCCAACCCCGACGGGCTACACCTTC.

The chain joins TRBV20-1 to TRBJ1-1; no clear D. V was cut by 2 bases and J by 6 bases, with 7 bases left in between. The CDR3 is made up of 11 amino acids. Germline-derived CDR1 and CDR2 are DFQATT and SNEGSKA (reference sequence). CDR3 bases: TGCAGTGCTAGACCTGGGCCTGAAGCTTTCTTT. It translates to CSARPGPEAFF.

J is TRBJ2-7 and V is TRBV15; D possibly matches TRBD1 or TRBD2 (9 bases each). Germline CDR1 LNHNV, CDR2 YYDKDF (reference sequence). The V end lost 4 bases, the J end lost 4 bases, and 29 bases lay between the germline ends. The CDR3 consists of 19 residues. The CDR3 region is CATSKDRGSIAGDSYEQYF. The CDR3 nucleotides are TGTGCCACCAGCAAAGACAGGGGGTCGATAGCGGGAGATTCGTACGAGCAGTACTTC. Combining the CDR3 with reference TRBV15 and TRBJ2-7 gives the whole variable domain DAMVIQNPRYQVTQFGKPVTLSCSQTLNHNVMYWYQQKSSQAPKLLFHYYDKDFNNEADTPDNFQSRRPNTSFCFLDIRSPGLGDTAMYLCATSKDRGSIAGDSYEQYFGPGTRLTVT.

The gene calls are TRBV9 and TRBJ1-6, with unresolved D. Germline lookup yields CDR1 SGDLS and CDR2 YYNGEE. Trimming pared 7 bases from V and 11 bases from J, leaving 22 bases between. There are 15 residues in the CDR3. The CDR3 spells CASSPGTGGATPLHF. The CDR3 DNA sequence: TGTGCCAGCTCACCAGGAACGGGTGGAGCTACACCCCTCCACTTT.

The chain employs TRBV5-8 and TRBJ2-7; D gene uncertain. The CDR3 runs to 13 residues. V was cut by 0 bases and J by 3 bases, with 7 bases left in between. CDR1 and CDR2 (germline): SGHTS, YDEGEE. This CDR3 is CASSLAAYYEQYF. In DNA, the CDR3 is TGTGCCAGCAGCTTGGCGGCATACTACGAGCAGTACTTC.

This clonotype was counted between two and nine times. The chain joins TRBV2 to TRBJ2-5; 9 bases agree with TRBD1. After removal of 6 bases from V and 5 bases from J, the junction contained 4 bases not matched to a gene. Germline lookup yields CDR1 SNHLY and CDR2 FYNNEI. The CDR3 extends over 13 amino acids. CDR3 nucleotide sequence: TGTGCCAGCAGAACAGGGGGCTGGGAGACCCAGTACTTC. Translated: CASRTGGWETQYF.

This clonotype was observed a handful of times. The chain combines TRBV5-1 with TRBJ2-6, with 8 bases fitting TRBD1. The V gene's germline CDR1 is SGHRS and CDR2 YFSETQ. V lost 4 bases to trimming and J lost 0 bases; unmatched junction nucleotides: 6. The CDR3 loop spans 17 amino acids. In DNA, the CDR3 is TGCGCCAGCAGCCAGGACAGGGAGAGCTCTGGGGCCAACGTCCTGACTTTC. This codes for CASSQDRESSGANVLTF. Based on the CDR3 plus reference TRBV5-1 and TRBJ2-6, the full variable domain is KAGVTQTPRYLIKTRGQQVTLSCSPISGHRSVSWYQQTPGQGLQFLFEYFSETQRNKGNFPGRFSGRQFSNSRSEMNVSTLELGDSALYLCASSQDRESSGANVLTFGAGSRLTVL.

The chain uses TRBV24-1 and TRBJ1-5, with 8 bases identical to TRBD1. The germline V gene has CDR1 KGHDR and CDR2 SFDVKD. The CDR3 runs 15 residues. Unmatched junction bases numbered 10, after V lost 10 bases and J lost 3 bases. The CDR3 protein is CATAQGARINQPQHF. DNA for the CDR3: TGTGCCACGGCCCAGGGGGCCCGCATCAATCAGCCCCAGCATTTT.

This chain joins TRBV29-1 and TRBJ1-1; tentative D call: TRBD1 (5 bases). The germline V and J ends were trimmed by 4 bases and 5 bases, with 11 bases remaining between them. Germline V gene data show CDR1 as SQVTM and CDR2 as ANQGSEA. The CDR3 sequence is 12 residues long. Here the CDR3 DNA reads TGCAGCGTTGTGCGGGGGATGACTGAAGCTTTCTTT. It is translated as CSVVRGMTEAFF.

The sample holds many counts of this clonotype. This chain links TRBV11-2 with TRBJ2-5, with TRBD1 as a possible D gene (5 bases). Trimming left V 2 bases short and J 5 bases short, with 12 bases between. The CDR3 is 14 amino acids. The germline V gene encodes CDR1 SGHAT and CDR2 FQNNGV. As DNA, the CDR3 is TGTGCCAGCAGCTTACCAGGGCCATGGGAGACCCAGTACTTC. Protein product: CASSLPGPWETQYF.

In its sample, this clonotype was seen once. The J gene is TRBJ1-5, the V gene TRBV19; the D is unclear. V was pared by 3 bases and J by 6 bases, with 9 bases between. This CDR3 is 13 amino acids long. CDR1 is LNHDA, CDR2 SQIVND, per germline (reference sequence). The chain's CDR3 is CASSMEGVQPQHF. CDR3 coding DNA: TGTGCCAGTAGTATGGAGGGTGTTCAGCCCCAGCATTTT.

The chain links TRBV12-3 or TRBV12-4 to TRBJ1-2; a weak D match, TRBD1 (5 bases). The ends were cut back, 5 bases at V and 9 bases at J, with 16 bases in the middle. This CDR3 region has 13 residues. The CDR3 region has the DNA TGTGCCAGCAGTGGGACCGTGGATTACAGCTACACCTTC. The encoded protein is CASSGTVDYSYTF.

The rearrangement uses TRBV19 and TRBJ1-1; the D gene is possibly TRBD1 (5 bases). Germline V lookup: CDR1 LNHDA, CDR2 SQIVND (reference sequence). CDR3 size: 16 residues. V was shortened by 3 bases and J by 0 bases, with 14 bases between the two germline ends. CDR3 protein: CASSMIGGTVNTEAFF. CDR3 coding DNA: TGTGCCAGTAGTATGATTGGGGGAACAGTGAACACTGAAGCTTTCTTT.